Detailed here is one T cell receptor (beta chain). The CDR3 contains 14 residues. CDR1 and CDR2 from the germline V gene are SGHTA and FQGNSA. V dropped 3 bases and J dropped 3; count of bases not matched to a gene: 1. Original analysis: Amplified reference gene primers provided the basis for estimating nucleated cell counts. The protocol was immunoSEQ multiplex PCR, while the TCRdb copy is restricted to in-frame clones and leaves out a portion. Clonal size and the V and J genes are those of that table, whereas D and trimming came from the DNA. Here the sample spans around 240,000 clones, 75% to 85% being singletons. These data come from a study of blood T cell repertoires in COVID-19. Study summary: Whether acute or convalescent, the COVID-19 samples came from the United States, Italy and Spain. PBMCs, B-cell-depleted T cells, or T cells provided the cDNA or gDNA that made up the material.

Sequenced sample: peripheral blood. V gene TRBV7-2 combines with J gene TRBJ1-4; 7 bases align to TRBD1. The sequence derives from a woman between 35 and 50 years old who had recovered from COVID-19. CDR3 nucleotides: TGTGCCAGCAGCTTCGACAGGGCTAATGAAAAACTGTTTTTT. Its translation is CASSFDRANEKLFF.